The present TCR beta chain was sequenced within a study of response to subunit inactivated influenza vaccine. Study results and caveats: A suggestion made by the authors is that each seasonal influenza vaccination recruits few new T cells.

There are many counts of this clonotype. As yet, its antigen is unknown. TCRdb independently ran MiXCR on the RT-PCR reads; one entry per CDR3 protein. The sample consists of hundreds of thousands of distinct CDR3 sequences, roughly 8.2% of them appearing once. The V gene's germline CDR1 is SGHRS and CDR2 YFSETQ. The CDR3 loop spans 15 amino acids. Trimming took off 4 bases at V and 6 bases at J, with 16 bases between the two ends. This material consisted of PBMCs from blood, taken approximately 25 months after vaccination. The gene calls are TRBV5-1 and TRBJ1-4; weak D call: TRBD1 (5 bases). The receptor was isolated from a man aged 50 to 69 who received an inactivated influenza vaccine. The CDR3 coding sequence is TGCGCCAGCAGCATTGGAGGGGACCTCCATGAAAAACTGTTTTTT. Encoded protein: CASSIGGDLHEKLFF. The variable domain in full, completed from reference TRBV5-1 and TRBJ1-4, reads KAGVTQTPRYLIKTRGQQVTLSCSPISGHRSVSWYQQTPGQGLQFLFEYFSETQRNKGNFPGRFSGRQFSNSRSEMNVSTLELGDSALYLCASSIGGDLHEKLFFGSGTQLSVL.